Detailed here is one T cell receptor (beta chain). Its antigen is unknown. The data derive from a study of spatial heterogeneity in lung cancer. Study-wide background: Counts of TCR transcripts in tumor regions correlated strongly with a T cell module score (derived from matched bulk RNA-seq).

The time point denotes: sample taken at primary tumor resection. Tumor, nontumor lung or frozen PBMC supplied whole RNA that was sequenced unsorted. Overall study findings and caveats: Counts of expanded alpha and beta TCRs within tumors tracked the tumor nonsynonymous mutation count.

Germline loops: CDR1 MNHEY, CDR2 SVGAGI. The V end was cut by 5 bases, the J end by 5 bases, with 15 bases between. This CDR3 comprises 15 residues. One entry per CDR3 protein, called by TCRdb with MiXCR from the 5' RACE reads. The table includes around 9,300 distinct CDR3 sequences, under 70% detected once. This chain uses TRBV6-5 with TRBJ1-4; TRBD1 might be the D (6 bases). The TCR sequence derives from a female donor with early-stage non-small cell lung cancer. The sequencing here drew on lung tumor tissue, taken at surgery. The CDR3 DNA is TGTGCCAGCAGTGCCCAACAGGGATGGAATGAAAAACTGTTTTTT. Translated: CASSAQQGWNEKLFF.